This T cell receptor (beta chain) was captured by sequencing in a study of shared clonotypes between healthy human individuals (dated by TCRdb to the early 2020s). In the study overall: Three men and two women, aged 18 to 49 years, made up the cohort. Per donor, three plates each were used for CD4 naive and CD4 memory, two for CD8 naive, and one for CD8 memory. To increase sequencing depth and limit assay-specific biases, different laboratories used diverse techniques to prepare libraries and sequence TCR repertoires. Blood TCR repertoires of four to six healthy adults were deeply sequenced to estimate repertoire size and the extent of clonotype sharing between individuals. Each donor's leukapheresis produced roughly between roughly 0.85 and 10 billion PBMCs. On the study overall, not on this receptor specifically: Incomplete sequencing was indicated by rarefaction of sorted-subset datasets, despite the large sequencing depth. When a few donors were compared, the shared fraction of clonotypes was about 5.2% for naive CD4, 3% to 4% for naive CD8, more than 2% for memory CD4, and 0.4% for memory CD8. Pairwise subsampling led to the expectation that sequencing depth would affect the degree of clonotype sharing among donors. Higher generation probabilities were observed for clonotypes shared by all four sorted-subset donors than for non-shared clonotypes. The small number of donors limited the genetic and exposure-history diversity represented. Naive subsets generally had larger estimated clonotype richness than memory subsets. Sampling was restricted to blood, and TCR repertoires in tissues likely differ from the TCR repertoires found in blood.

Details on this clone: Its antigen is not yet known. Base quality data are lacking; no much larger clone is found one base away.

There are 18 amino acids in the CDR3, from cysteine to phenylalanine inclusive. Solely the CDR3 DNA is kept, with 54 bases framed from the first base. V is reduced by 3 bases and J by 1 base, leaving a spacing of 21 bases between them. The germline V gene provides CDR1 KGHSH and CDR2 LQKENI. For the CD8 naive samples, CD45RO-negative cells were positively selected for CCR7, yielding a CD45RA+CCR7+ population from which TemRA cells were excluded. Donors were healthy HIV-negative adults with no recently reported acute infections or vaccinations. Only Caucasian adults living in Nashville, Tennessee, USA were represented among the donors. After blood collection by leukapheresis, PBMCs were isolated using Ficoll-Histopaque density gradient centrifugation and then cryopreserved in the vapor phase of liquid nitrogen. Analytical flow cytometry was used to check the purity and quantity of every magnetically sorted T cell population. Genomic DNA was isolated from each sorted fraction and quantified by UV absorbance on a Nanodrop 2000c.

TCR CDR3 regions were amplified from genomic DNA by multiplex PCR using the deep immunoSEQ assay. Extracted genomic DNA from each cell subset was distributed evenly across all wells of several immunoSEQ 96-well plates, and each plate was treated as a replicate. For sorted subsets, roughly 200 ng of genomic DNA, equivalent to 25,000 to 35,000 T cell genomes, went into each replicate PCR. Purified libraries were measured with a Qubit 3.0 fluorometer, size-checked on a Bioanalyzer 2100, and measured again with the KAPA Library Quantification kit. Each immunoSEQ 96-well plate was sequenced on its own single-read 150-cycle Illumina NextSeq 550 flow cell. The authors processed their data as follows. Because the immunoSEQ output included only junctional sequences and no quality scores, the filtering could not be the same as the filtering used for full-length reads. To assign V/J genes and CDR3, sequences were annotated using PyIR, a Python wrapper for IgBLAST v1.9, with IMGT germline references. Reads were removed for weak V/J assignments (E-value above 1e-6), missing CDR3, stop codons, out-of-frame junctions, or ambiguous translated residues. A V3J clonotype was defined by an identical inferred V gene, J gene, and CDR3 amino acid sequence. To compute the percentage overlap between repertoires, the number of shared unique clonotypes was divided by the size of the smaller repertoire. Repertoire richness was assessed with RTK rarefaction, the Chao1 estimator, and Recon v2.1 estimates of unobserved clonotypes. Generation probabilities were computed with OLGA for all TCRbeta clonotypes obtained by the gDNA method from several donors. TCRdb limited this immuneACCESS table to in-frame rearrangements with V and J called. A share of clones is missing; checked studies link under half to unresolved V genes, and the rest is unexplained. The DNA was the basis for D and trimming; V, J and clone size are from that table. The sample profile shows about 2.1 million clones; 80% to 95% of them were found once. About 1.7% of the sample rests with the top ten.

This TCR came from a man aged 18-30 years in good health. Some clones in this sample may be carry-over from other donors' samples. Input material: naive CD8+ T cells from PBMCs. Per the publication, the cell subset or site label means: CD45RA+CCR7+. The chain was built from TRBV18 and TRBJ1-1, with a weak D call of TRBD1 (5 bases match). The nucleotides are TGTGCCAGCTCACCGAACCCGGGGGAGGATCTACGGAACACTGAAGCTTTCTTT. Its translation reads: CASSPNPGEDLRNTEAFF.